The T cell receptor beta chain described here comes from a study of OX40 agonist ivuxolimab in advanced cancers. Sequenced by immunoSEQ multiplex PCR; TCRdb stores in-frame clones only, minus some. This table holds nearly 45,000 clones, around 89% found once. Looked up from germline, CDR1 is MNHEY and CDR2 is SVGAGI. V was clipped by 7 bases and J by 0 bases, with 10 bases between them. The CDR3 covers 13 residues. This chain links TRBV6-5 with TRBJ2-7, with no clear D. The sequences come from CD4+ or CD8+ T cells sorted from blood, collected in a trial of the OX40 agonist ivuxolimab. The TCR sequence derives from an adult with an advanced solid tumor such as melanoma, head and neck, liver or kidney cancer. In DNA, the CDR3 is TGTGCCAGCACCCCGGCGTACTCCTACGAGCAGTACTTC. Its protein product is CASTPAYSYEQYF.